Following are 15 T cell receptor beta chains from one sample sequenced in a study of cytomegalovirus exposure and HLA in healthy donors. Measured with immunoSEQ multiplex PCR; TCRdb has only the in-frame clones, and not every one. The profile shows 150,000 to 200,000 clones, 85% of them singletons. Sample: PBMCs. The receptors shown here come from a man between 25 and 39 years old in good health and CMV-seropositive.

The V call is TRBV4-3, the J call TRBJ2-7; the D gene is possibly TRBD2 (6 bases). Germline V gene lookup returns CDR1 LGHNA and CDR2 YSLEER. The CDR3 covers 14 residues. Trimming removed 4 bases at V and 3 bases at J, with 13 bases between. In nucleotides, the CDR3 is TGCGCCAGCAGCCGCGGGACGTTGGACTACGAGCAGTACTTC. Translation gives CASSRGTLDYEQYF.

CDR3 DNA: TGCGCCAGCAGCCAGATCCTCCAGGGGAACTATGGCTACACCTTC. It codes for CASSQILQGNYGYTF. This chain links TRBV4-1 with TRBJ1-2; a possible D gene is TRBD1 (6 bases). Germline V CDR1 and CDR2: MGHRA, YSYEKL. The V gene lost 3 bases and the J gene lost 2 bases, with 13 bases spanning the gap. The CDR3 has 15 amino acids.

The V call is TRBV12-5, the J call TRBJ2-7, with D maybe TRBD1 (5 bases). The CDR3 is 16 residues long. CDR1 LGHNT and CDR2 FRNRAP come from the germline V gene. Trimming removed 0 bases from V and 0 bases from J, with 12 bases in between. The CDR3 sequence: CASGLVRQPSSYEQYF. The CDR3 DNA follows: TGTGCTAGTGGTTTGGTACGACAGCCTAGCTCCTACGAGCAGTACTTC.

The chain employs TRBV19 and TRBJ1-5; no reliable D call. The CDR3 spans 15 residues. Trimming left V 10 bases short and J 0 bases short, with 16 bases between. The germline gives CDR1 LNHDA, CDR2 SQIVND (reference sequence). The CDR3 is CATTRQIYSNQPQHF. In DNA, the CDR3 is TGTGCCACCACCAGGCAGATTTATAGCAATCAGCCCCAGCATTTT.

The CDR3 is CASSQEGRGTYEQYF. CDR3 sequence (DNA): TGCGCCAGCAGCCAAGAGGGGCGGGGGACCTACGAGCAGTACTTC. The chain carries TRBV4-1 and TRBJ2-7, with 7 bases that match TRBD2. The J segment lost 2 bases and the V segment lost 0 bases, leaving 4 bases of the junction unmatched. Looked up from germline, CDR1 is MGHRA and CDR2 is YSYEKL. The CDR3 sequence is 15 residues long.

This chain uses TRBV7-9 with TRBJ2-3; no reliable D call. The CDR3 extends over 16 amino acids. Deletions cut 1 base from V and 3 bases from J, with 14 bases between. Germline assignment: CDR1 SEHNR and CDR2 FQNEAQ (reference sequence). CDR3 loop: CASSLGAGVETDTQYF. The CDR3, as DNA: TGTGCCAGCAGCTTAGGGGCCGGCGTCGAAACAGATACGCAGTATTTT. Full variable domain (remainder filled in from reference TRBV7-9 and TRBJ2-3): DTGVSQNPRHKITKRGQNVTFRCDPISEHNRLYWYRQTLGQGPEFLTYFQNEAQLEKSRLLSDRFSAERPKGSFSTLEIQRTEQGDSAMYLCASSLGAGVETDTQYFGPGTRLTVL.

The CDR3 protein is CASSQDPSGGAETQYF. The CDR3 coding sequence is TGCGCCAGCAGCCAAGACCCTAGCGGGGGGGCTGAGACCCAGTACTTC. J is TRBJ2-5 and V is TRBV4-3; 12 bases map to TRBD2. Germline V gives CDR1 LGHNA, CDR2 YSLEER. V dropped 0 bases and J dropped 5; count of bases not matched to a gene: 4. CDR3 length: 16 residues.

The J gene is TRBJ2-1, the V gene TRBV7-6; 8 bases are a match to TRBD2. J lost 4 bases, V lost 1 base, and 12 bases had no gene match. The CDR3 consists of 18 residues. Germline CDR1 and CDR2: SGHVS and FNYEAQ. CDR3 in DNA: TGTGCCAGCAGCTTAGGGGTTAGCGGGGCGGCGGGGTACAATGAGCAGTTCTTC. Its protein product is CASSLGVSGAAGYNEQFF.

J is TRBJ2-7 and V is TRBV6-1; 12 bases are a match to TRBD2. CDR1 is MNHNS, CDR2 SASEGT, per germline. This CDR3 region has 15 residues. The V and J ends lost 1 base and 2 bases, in that order; junction bases with no gene match: 0. CDR3 coding DNA: TGTGCCAGCAGTGAAGGACTAGCGGGAGCCTACGAGCAGTACTTC. Its protein is CASSEGLAGAYEQYF.

The sample holds a few counts of this clone. This chain uses TRBV28 with TRBJ1-4; TRBD1 is a possible D gene (6 bases). This CDR3 has 13 residues. Trimming removed 3 bases at V and 8 bases at J, with 10 bases between. Germline CDR1 reads MDHEN; CDR2 reads SYDVKM. The CDR3 nucleotides read TGTGCCAGCAGTTTGGCAGGGGACGAAAAACTGTTTTTT. It codes for CASSLAGDEKLFF.

This chain joins TRBV5-6 and TRBJ2-5, with TRBD2 matching over 9 bases. The germline V gene has CDR1 SGHDT and CDR2 YYEEEE. After removal of 4 bases from V and 4 bases from J, the junction contained 20 bases not matched to a gene. The CDR3 runs to 19 residues. This CDR3 is CASSVPPGRGGTRSETQYF. The CDR3 DNA follows: TGTGCCAGCAGCGTACCCCCTGGGCGGGGGGGGACACGATCAGAGACCCAGTACTTC.

The rearrangement joins TRBV28 to TRBJ1-1; a weak D match, TRBD1 (5 bases). The CDR3 contains 14 residues. Germline CDR1 is MDHEN and CDR2 is SYDVKM. The germline V and J ends were trimmed by 2 bases and 4 bases, with 11 bases remaining between them. CDR3 amino acids: CASSLPREGTEAFF. The CDR3 bases are TGTGCCAGCAGTTTACCCAGGGAGGGCACTGAAGCTTTCTTT.

This rearrangement joins TRBV7-9 to TRBJ1-2; no clear D. Germline loops: CDR1 SEHNR, CDR2 FQNEAQ (reference sequence). The CDR3 totals 16 residues. V lost 2 bases and J lost 1, with 14 bases in between. CDR3 DNA: TGTGCCAGCAGCTTACTATGGAGCGGGCTTAACTATGGCTACACCTTC. Encoded protein: CASSLLWSGLNYGYTF.

The rearrangement joins TRBV4-3 to TRBJ1-4, with 12 bases fitting TRBD1. This CDR3 contains 17 residues. Germline CDR1 and CDR2: LGHNA and YSLEER. V shed 7 bases, J shed 8 bases, and the junction held 14 bases outside the gene matches. CDR3 residues: CASTEAPGTGGQEKLFF. CDR3 in DNA: TGCGCCAGCACCGAAGCTCCGGGGACAGGGGGCCAGGAAAAACTGTTTTTT.

The CDR3 DNA follows: TGTGCCACCAGGCGACAGGCGGGCTTCACCGGGGAGCTGTTTTTT. This codes for CATRRQAGFTGELFF. This chain joins TRBV15 and TRBJ2-2, with D tentatively TRBD1 (6 bases). Trimming took 6 bases from V and 4 from J, leaving 15 bases between them. CDR3 length: 15 residues. CDR1 and CDR2 from the germline V gene are LNHNV and YYDKDF (reference sequence).